The 30 T cell receptor beta chains presented below share a single source sample, sequenced in a study of T cells in women clearing cervical HPV infection. Profiled with immunoSEQ multiplex PCR; TCRdb holds only in-frame clones, not every one. The sample's table shows tens of thousands of clones. The source material was blood buffy coat. These receptors were collected from a woman between 18 and 70 years old with a cervical HPV16 infection that either progressed to CIN3+ or cleared (not recorded which).

As regards this clone: The read terminates 3 residues before the CDR3 end, so the remaining end is supplied by the germline J gene. V usage is TRBV5-1 and J usage is TRBJ2-3; a weak D match, TRBD2 (6 bases). Germline V gene sequence: CDR1 SGHRS, CDR2 YFSETQ. CDR3 length: 15 residues. Trimming cost V 4 bases and J 4 bases, with 16 bases left between them. The CDR3 reads CASSTGGTSSDTQYF. Incomplete CDR3 DNA: TGCGCCAGCAGCACGGGTGGTACTAGCTCAGATACG. The full variable domain, its missing parts supplied by reference TRBV5-1 and TRBJ2-3, is KAGVTQTPRYLIKTRGQQVTLSCSPISGHRSVSWYQQTPGQGLQFLFEYFSETQRNKGNFPGRFSGRQFSNSRSEMNVSTLELGDSALYLCASSTGGTSSDTQYFGPGTRLTVL.

As regards this clone: The CDR3 goes on 3 residues after the read ends, and that part is filled in from the germline J gene. The chain combines TRBV19 with TRBJ2-4, with TRBD1 matching over 8 bases. This CDR3 comprises 13 residues. CDR1 is LNHDA and CDR2 is SQIVND in the germline V gene (reference sequence). Incomplete CDR3 DNA: TGTGCCAGTAGTACAGGGGGCGGCGATGGT. It specifies CASSTGGGDG. The entire CDR3 is CASSTGGGDGQYF. Full variable domain (rest looked up from reference TRBV19 and TRBJ2-4): DGGITQSPKYLFRKEGQNVTLSCEQNLNHDAMYWYRQDPGQGLRLIYYSQIVNDFQKGDIAEGYSVSREKKESFPLTVTSAQKNPTAFYLCASSTGGGDGQYFGAGTRLSVL.

As for this clone: The CDR3 is cut off 3 residues early in the read; its end comes from the germline J gene. The rearrangement links TRBV5-1 to TRBJ2-3, with D possibly being TRBD1 (5 bases). Trimming took 9 bases from V and 0 from J, leaving 11 bases between them. CDR1 is SGHRS, CDR2 YFSETQ, per germline. The CDR3 loop spans 13 amino acids. CDR3 bases read: TGCGCCACCCGGGCAGGGAGCACAGATACG. This sequence encodes CATRAGSTDT. The entire CDR3 reads CATRAGSTDTQYF. Supplemented by reference TRBV5-1 and TRBJ2-3, the full variable domain reads KAGVTQTPRYLIKTRGQQVTLSCSPISGHRSVSWYQQTPGQGLQFLFEYFSETQRNKGNFPGRFSGRQFSNSRSEMNVSTLELGDSALYLCATRAGSTDTQYFGPGTRLTVL.

In the case of this clone: From the germline J gene comes the end of the CDR3, since the read stops 3 residues before it. J is TRBJ2-3 and V is TRBV2; a possible D gene is TRBD2 (6 bases). This CDR3 region has 14 residues. In germline, CDR1 is SNHLY, CDR2 FYNNEI. Trimming cost V 8 bases and J 0 bases, with 12 bases left between them. CDR3 DNA (partial): TGTGCCAGCGGAGGGCGTACTAGCACAGATACG. This sequence encodes CASGGRTSTDT. The entire CDR3 protein reads CASGGRTSTDTQYF.

About this clone: The read ends 3 residues before the CDR3 terminus; that terminus is restored from the germline J gene. This sequence joins TRBV7-2 and TRBJ2-3; 7 bases line up with TRBD2. This CDR3 region has 13 residues. Germline V gene sequence: CDR1 SGHTA, CDR2 FQGNSA. The V gene end was trimmed by 7 bases and the J gene end by 4 bases; junction bases not matched to a gene: 5. The CDR3 loop reads CASTWGGPDTQYF. The part of the CDR3 DNA that was read is TGTGCCAGCACTTGGGGGGGACCAGATACG. Combining the CDR3 with reference TRBV7-2 and TRBJ2-3 gives the whole variable domain GAGVSQSPSNKVTEKGKDVELRCDPISGHTALYWYRQSLGQGLEFLIYFQGNSAPDKSGLPSDRFSAERTGGSVSTLTIQRTQQEDSAVYLCASTWGGPDTQYFGPGTRLTVL.

This clone is deemed medium-sized (0.01 to 0.1%) by its frequency. The sequenced CDR3 bases are TGTGCCAGCAGCTTGGAGGGGGTGGGCACCGGGGAG. Translated: CASSLEGVGTGE. The CDR3 as a whole reads CASSLEGVGTGELFF. The V gene is TRBV5-4, the J gene TRBJ2-2; D possibly corresponds to TRBD1 (6 bases). The read stops 3 residues short of the end of the CDR3; the missing end is completed from the germline J gene. The CDR3 spans 15 residues. The V end lost 0 bases, the J end lost 4 bases, and 10 bases lay between the germline ends. From germline, CDR1 is SGHNT and CDR2 YYREEE (reference sequence).

As for this clone: The read ends 3 residues shy of where the CDR3 ends; the end is completed using the germline J gene. The chain carries TRBV5-1 and TRBJ2-3; 8 positions agree with TRBD2. V lost 4 bases and J lost 4; bases outside the gene matches: 5. Germline V gene lookup returns CDR1 SGHRS and CDR2 YFSETQ. The CDR3 contains 14 residues. Incomplete CDR3 DNA: TGCGCCAGCAGCCAGGGACTAGTATCAGATACG. The encoded protein is CASSQGLVSDT. The entire CDR3 sequence reads CASSQGLVSDTQYF. The full variable domain, rest sourced from reference TRBV5-1 and TRBJ2-3, is KAGVTQTPRYLIKTRGQQVTLSCSPISGHRSVSWYQQTPGQGLQFLFEYFSETQRNKGNFPGRFSGRQFSNSRSEMNVSTLELGDSALYLCASSQGLVSDTQYFGPGTRLTVL.

A note on this clone: A read error may account for a junction end that differs from germline. The DNA ends 3 residues before the CDR3 does, and the rest of the CDR3 is filled in from the germline J gene. Additional DNA sequences in this sample encode the identical CDR3. This rearrangement joins TRBV6-1 to TRBJ1-3, with D possibly TRBD1 on 6 matching bases. This CDR3 has 13 residues. The germline V gene encodes CDR1 MNHNS and CDR2 SASEGT. Incomplete CDR3 DNA: TGTGCCAGCAGTGAATCGACAGGAAACACG. As protein: CASSESTGNT. The CDR3 in its entirety is CASSESTGNTIYF.

On this clone: The read is 3 residues too short to cover the CDR3 end, so that end is filled in from the germline J gene. V is TRBV20-1 and J is TRBJ1-2; 7 positions match TRBD1. CDR1 and CDR2 (germline): DFQATT, SNEGSKA (reference sequence). V shed 2 bases and J 4 bases; nucleotides not matched to a gene: 7. CDR3 length equals 14 residues. This CDR3 reads CSARIGTASYGYTF. The DNA read from the CDR3 is TGCAGTGCTAGAATCGGGACAGCATCCTATGGC.

On this clone: The read is 3 residues too short to cover the CDR3 end, so that end is filled in from the germline J gene. The J gene is TRBJ2-6, the V gene TRBV20-1, with TRBD1 matching over 8 bases. Germline CDR1 reads DFQATT; CDR2 reads SNEGSKA (reference sequence). The CDR3 length is 17 residues. V dropped 1 base and J dropped 0; count of bases not matched to a gene: 5. The sequenced part of the CDR3 DNA is TGCAGTGCTAGAGCCGGACAGGGCTACTCTGGGGCCAACGTC. It translates to CSARAGQGYSGANV. The whole CDR3 sequence is CSARAGQGYSGANVLTF.

Partial CDR3 DNA: TGCAGCGTTGGGCAGATCTACGAG. This sequence encodes CSVGQIYE. The whole CDR3 sequence reads CSVGQIYEQYF. V gene TRBV29-1 combines with J gene TRBJ2-7; no clear D gene. The read terminates 3 residues ahead of where the CDR3 ends, so the germline J gene completes it. The CDR3 sequence is 11 residues long. Trimming shortened V by 4 bases and J by 3 bases, and 7 bases separated the two germline ends. Germline V gives CDR1 SQVTM, CDR2 ANQGSEA.

A remark on this clone: The read gets to within 3 residues of the CDR3 end, and the germline J gene fills in the rest. The gene calls are TRBV6-2 or TRBV6-3 and TRBJ1-2; D unclear. The CDR3 runs 17 residues. CDR1 MNHEY and CDR2 SVGEGT come from the germline V gene. The CDR3 here is CASSYSDYRPSTDTYTF. The DNA read from the CDR3 is TGTGCCAGCAGTTACTCGGATTATAGACCGAGCACAGATACC.

On this clone: Read data end 3 residues before the CDR3 end; the end is taken from the germline J gene. This chain uses TRBV2 with TRBJ1-1; D ambiguous. The germline V and J ends were trimmed by 7 bases and 0 bases, with 9 bases remaining between them. The CDR3 loop spans 13 amino acids. Per germline, CDR1 SNHLY and CDR2 FYNNEI. The DNA read from the CDR3 is TGTGCCAGCACTAGACGGATGAACACTGAA. Translated, it gives CASTRRMNTE. The whole CDR3 is CASTRRMNTEAFF.

A note on this clone: Read coverage stops 3 residues before the CDR3 terminus; the germline J gene supplies the remainder. V gene TRBV5-5 combines with J gene TRBJ2-3; 9 bases map to TRBD2. This CDR3 has 15 amino acids. Trimming at V came to 4 bases and at J to 6 bases, leaving 9 bases not matched to a gene. The germline V gene encodes CDR1 SGHKS and CDR2 YYEKEE (reference sequence). CDR3 region: CASSLYSGGGDTQYF. Incomplete CDR3 DNA: TGTGCCAGCAGCCTCTATAGCGGGGGCGGCGATACG.

CDR3 bases read: TGTGCCAGCAGCGACACTAGCGGGGGATACAATGAC. Amino acids: CASSDTSGGYND. The full CDR3 sequence reads CASSDTSGGYNDYTF. The chain employs TRBV7-3 and TRBJ1-2; tentatively, D is TRBD1 (5 bases). The read stops 3 residues short of the end of the CDR3; the missing end is completed from the germline J gene. There are 15 residues in the CDR3. Germline-derived CDR1 and CDR2 are SGHTA and FQGTGA.

Points on this clone: The CDR3 end lies 3 residues beyond the end of the read and is filled in from the germline J gene. V usage is TRBV30 and J usage is TRBJ2-1, with 8 positions matching TRBD2. The germline V gene has CDR1 GTSNPN and CDR2 SVGIG (reference sequence). The length of the CDR3 is 15 residues. V was clipped by 2 bases and J by 6 bases; unmatched bases: 9. CDR3 residues: CAWSSLSGTFNEQFF. The DNA read from the CDR3 is TGTGCCTGGAGTTCCCTTAGCGGGACCTTCAATGAG.

A word on this clone: The read ends 3 residues before the CDR3 terminus; that terminus is restored from the germline J gene. V gene TRBV6-1 combines with J gene TRBJ2-5; 7 positions agree with TRBD1. Looked up from germline, CDR1 is MNHNS and CDR2 is SASEGT. The CDR3 spans 14 residues. V shed 2 bases, J shed 7 bases, and the junction held 7 bases outside the gene matches. CDR3 in amino acids: CASSESLRGWTQYF. Partial CDR3 DNA: TGTGCCAGCAGTGAATCCCTCAGGGGGTGGACC.

Details on this clone: The read gets to within 3 residues of the CDR3 end, and the germline J gene fills in the rest. V and J are TRBV2 and TRBJ1-3; a weak D match, TRBD1 (6 bases). V shed 0 bases and J shed 0 bases, with 15 bases lying between them. This CDR3 spans 18 amino acids. Germline assignment: CDR1 SNHLY and CDR2 FYNNEI. The sequenced part of the CDR3 DNA is TGTGCCAGCAGTGAAGCGCTTGGTCAGGGGTCCTCTGGAAACACC. It translates to CASSEALGQGSSGNT. The full CDR3 protein is CASSEALGQGSSGNTIYF.

Comment on this clone: The read halts 3 residues ahead of the CDR3 end, with the missing end drawn from the germline J gene. The chain carries TRBV2 and TRBJ2-4; 8 positions agree with TRBD1. The germline V gene has CDR1 SNHLY and CDR2 FYNNEI. The CDR3 consists of 14 residues. Germline trimming cut 8 bases from V and 6 bases from J; bases unmatched to any gene: 9. The CDR3 is CASGSTGVGNIQYF. The covered CDR3 bases are TGTGCCAGCGGGTCGACAGGGGTGGGAAACATT. The whole variable domain, filled in from reference TRBV2 and TRBJ2-4, reads EPEVTQTPSHQVTQMGQEVILRCVPISNHLYFYWYRQILGQKVEFLVSFYNNEISEKSEIFDDQFSVERPDGSNFTLKIRSTKLEDSAMYFCASGSTGVGNIQYFGAGTRLSVL.

Concerning this clone: The CDR3 extends 3 residues past the end of the read, so its final part is completed from the germline J gene. The chain links TRBV7-2 to TRBJ2-3, with no clear D. Looked up from germline, CDR1 is SGHTA and CDR2 is FQGNSA. The V end lost 0 bases, the J end lost 2 bases, and 6 bases lay between the germline ends. This CDR3 has 14 residues. Partial CDR3 DNA: TGTGCCAGCAGCTTAGCGGCCATCACAGATACG. As protein: CASSLAAITDT. The entire CDR3 is CASSLAAITDTQYF.

A remark on this clone: The CDR3 end lies 3 residues beyond the end of the read and is filled in from the germline J gene. This rearrangement joins TRBV2 to TRBJ2-4, with 9 bases lining up with TRBD2. Trimming cost V 4 bases and J 7 bases; bases outside gene matches: 2. The CDR3 length is 13 residues. The germline V gene encodes CDR1 SNHLY and CDR2 FYNNEI. Partial CDR3 DNA: TGTGCCAGCAGTGCAACTAGCGGGAACATT. Its protein is CASSATSGNI. The entire CDR3 protein is CASSATSGNIQYF.

Remarks on this clone: The read ends 3 residues before the CDR3 terminus; that terminus is restored from the germline J gene. The chain carries TRBV5-1 and TRBJ2-7; the D is unclear. The CDR3 runs to 18 residues. Between the trimmed V and J ends, which lost 4 bases and 0 bases, there was a span of 23 bases. Looked up from germline, CDR1 is SGHRS and CDR2 is YFSETQ. The sequenced CDR3 bases are TGCGCCAGCAGCGTCTTTCCATCAACTACTTTCCTCTCCTACGAG. As protein: CASSVFPSTTFLSYE. In full, the CDR3 is CASSVFPSTTFLSYEQYF. The variable domain in full, with the rest retrieved from reference TRBV5-1 and TRBJ2-7, is KAGVTQTPRYLIKTRGQQVTLSCSPISGHRSVSWYQQTPGQGLQFLFEYFSETQRNKGNFPGRFSGRQFSNSRSEMNVSTLELGDSALYLCASSVFPSTTFLSYEQYFGPGTRLTVT.

CDR3 DNA, as far as it was read: TGCGCCAGCAGCTGGAGAGGGGGGGTTGGTGGCGATGAG. The encoded protein is CASSWRGGVGGDE. The entire CDR3 protein is CASSWRGGVGGDEQFF. J is TRBJ2-1 and V is TRBV5-1, with D possibly being TRBD2 (7 bases). The CDR3 end is not reached by the read, which stops 3 residues before it; the germline J gene fills it in. The germline V gene has CDR1 SGHRS and CDR2 YFSETQ. Trimming left V 3 bases short and J 8 bases short, with 21 bases between. CDR3 size: 16 residues.

As for this clone: The CDR3 goes on 3 residues after the read ends, and that part is filled in from the germline J gene. The chain carries TRBV6-4 and TRBJ1-6, with 8 nucleotides matching TRBD1. Unmatched junction bases numbered 2, after V lost 3 bases and J lost 7 bases. CDR3 length: 14 residues. Germline loops: CDR1 MRHNA, CDR2 SNTAGT. CDR3 sequence: CASSEDRENSPLHF. CDR3 DNA (partial): TGTGCCAGCAGTGAGGACAGGGAGAATTCACCC.

Worth noting for this clone: The read ends 3 residues early relative to the CDR3; the germline J gene fills the gap. The rearrangement uses TRBV20-1 and TRBJ2-5; 12 positions agree with TRBD2. Germline V gives CDR1 DFQATT, CDR2 SNEGSKA (reference sequence). With V trimmed by 3 bases and J by 4 bases, 6 bases remained unmatched. This CDR3 comprises 15 residues. CDR3 bases read: TGCAGTGCTAGGACTCTAGCGGGGGGGCGAGAGACC. Protein: CSARTLAGGRET. The full CDR3 protein is CSARTLAGGRETQYF.

Points on this clone: From the germline J gene comes the end of the CDR3, since the read stops 3 residues before it. The genes are TRBV20-1 and TRBJ2-5; TRBD2 aligns across 13 bases. Unmatched junction bases numbered 3, after V lost 5 bases and J lost 3 bases. The CDR3 is 14 residues long. CDR1 is DFQATT and CDR2 is SNEGSKA in the germline V gene (reference sequence). The part of the CDR3 DNA that was read is TGCAGTGCTGATACTAGCGGGGGGGAAGAGACC. As protein: CSADTSGGEET. The whole CDR3 region reads CSADTSGGEETQYF.

As concerns this clone: The CDR3 is cut off 3 residues early in the read; its end comes from the germline J gene. The rearrangement links TRBV19 to TRBJ1-1; D may be TRBD1 (6 bases). The CDR3 loop spans 16 amino acids. V gave up 4 bases and J gave up 5 bases, with 20 bases separating them. Germline V gene sequence: CDR1 LNHDA, CDR2 SQIVND (reference sequence). Incomplete CDR3 DNA: TGTGCCAGTAGTAAACCGGGACAAGCCATGGGGACTGAA. Protein: CASSKPGQAMGTE. The whole CDR3 is CASSKPGQAMGTEAFF.

As concerns this clone: The read is 3 residues too short to cover the CDR3 end, so that end is filled in from the germline J gene. The rearrangement joins TRBV11-3 to TRBJ2-1; maybe TRBD2 (6 bases). V dropped 1 base and J dropped 5 bases, with 12 bases sitting between them. The CDR3 totals 15 residues. Germline loops: CDR1 SGHNT, CDR2 YENEEA. CDR3 region: CASSLGRDWNNEQFF. The CDR3 DNA, read in part, is TGTGCCAGCAGCTTAGGAAGGGACTGGAACAATGAG.

On this clone: Read sequence stops 3 residues before the CDR3 end, and the germline J gene provides the missing end. The chain links TRBV19 to TRBJ1-2; 7 bases match TRBD1. The V gene's germline CDR1 is LNHDA and CDR2 SQIVND (reference sequence). J lost 4 bases, V lost 5 bases, and 10 bases had no gene match. This CDR3 is 15 amino acids long. The CDR3 is CASSAGTAMGYGYTF. The sequenced part of the CDR3 DNA is TGTGCCAGTAGTGCCGGGACAGCTATGGGCTATGGC.

A note on this clone: The read halts 3 residues ahead of the CDR3 end, with the missing end drawn from the germline J gene. The J gene is TRBJ2-7, the V gene TRBV11-2, with 8 nucleotides matching TRBD2. J gave up 3 bases and V 4 bases, and 5 bases lay outside the gene matches. CDR3 length: 14 amino acids. CDR1 and CDR2 from the germline V gene are SGHAT and FQNNGV. The CDR3 bases that were read are TGTGCCAGCAGCTCAGGACTAGCTCTCTACGAG. This gives the protein CASSSGLALYE. The whole CDR3 protein reads CASSSGLALYEQYF.